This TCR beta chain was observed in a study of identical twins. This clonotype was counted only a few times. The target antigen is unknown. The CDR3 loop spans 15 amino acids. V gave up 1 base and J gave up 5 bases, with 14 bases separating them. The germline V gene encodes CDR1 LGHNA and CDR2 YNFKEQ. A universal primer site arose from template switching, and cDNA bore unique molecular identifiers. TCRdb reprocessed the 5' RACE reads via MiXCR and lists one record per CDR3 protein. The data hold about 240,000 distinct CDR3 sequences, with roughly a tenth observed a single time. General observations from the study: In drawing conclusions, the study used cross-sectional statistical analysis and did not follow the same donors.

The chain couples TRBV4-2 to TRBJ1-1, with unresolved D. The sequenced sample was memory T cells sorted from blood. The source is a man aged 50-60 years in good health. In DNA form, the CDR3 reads TGTGCCAGCAGCCAAGTTGCACATTCCGCGACTGAAGCTTTCTTT. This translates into CASSQVAHSATEAFF.